This T cell receptor beta chain originates from a study of STAT3 mutations in large granular lymphocyte leukemia. Data came from immunoSEQ multiplex PCR; TCRdb stores just in-frame clones and leaves some out. Counted here are more than 10,000 clones, around 90% occurring once; the ten biggest clones make up approximately 31%. Study-wide points: Every T-cell large granular lymphocyte leukemia patient had at least one immunodominant TCR beta clonotype.

As regards this clone: Its antigen is unidentified.

Germline V gene data show CDR1 as SGHAT and CDR2 as FQNNGV. There are 14 residues in the CDR3. Trimming removed 2 bases from V and 7 bases from J, with 14 bases in between. Sequenced material: peripheral blood mononuclear cells. The chain links TRBV11-2 to TRBJ2-5, with D unresolved. This receptor was taken from a man aged 35 to 55 with T-cell large granular lymphocyte leukemia. Some clones in this sample may be carry-over from other donors' samples. For the CDR3, the DNA is TGTGCCAGCAGCTTACCCGGACCCTCTGTGACCCAGTACTTC. Translating gives CASSLPGPSVTQYF.